Detailed here is one TCR beta chain. This clone's antigen is unknown. The sample holds no much larger clone one base away, and base qualities are not on file. This record belongs to a study of blood T cell repertoires in COVID-19 (dated by TCRdb to about 2020). Regarding the complete study: Samples covering the acute and convalescent phases of COVID-19 were provided by collaborators in the United States, Italy and Spain. The material from the prospective study consisted of cDNA or gDNA derived from T cells, B-cell-depleted T cells, or PBMCs. Deeply sampled blood TCRbeta repertoires from subjects exposed to, actively infected with, or recovered from COVID-19 were included in the dataset. The repertoires were made available in a free public database intended to serve as a resource for research on the immune response to SARS-CoV-2. The samples were drawn from the first 160 participants of the ongoing ImmuneRACE study and from some 1,300 subjects provided by 6 global collaborators. A de-identified subject ID, COVID-19 status, age in years and sex were almost always included in the sample metadata. Where HLA class I and class II types were available, the types were taken from metadata supplied by the sample provider, not from assay-based typing.

The immunoSEQ Assay, a bias-controlled multiplex PCR, was used to amplify TCRbeta CDR3 regions from genomic DNA. From the authors' description of their analysis: The number of nucleated cells in each sample was estimated from the amplification of reference gene primers within the assay. To quantify the absolute abundance of each unique TCRbeta CDR3 rearrangement, sequence reads were collapsed and filtered. For each sample, productive Simpson clonality was calculated by taking the square root of Simpson's diversity index across productive rearrangements. Here the immuneACCESS table is served through TCRdb, limited to in-frame sequences with V and J called. Missing clones are a known gap in these copies; in checked studies unresolved V genes cover under half, and the rest lacks a known reason. The V and J calls and clone size were taken over from that table, and D and trimming were inferred from the DNA. This sample lists around 52,000 clones; about nine tenths were detected once. The top ten constitute around 30% of the sample.

According to the germline V gene, CDR1 reads SGHRS and CDR2 reads YFSETQ. The junction shows trimming of 7 bases on V and 3 bases on J, and the gene matches do not reach 3 bases of it. The CDR3 spans 13 residues, from the cysteine through the phenylalanine. Only CDR3 DNA remains: 39 bases, in frame from the first base. The collaborating institutions used their own protocols to collect whole blood in K2EDTA tubes. For TCRbeta analysis, collaborators shipped samples as frozen whole blood, isolated PBMCs, or DNA extracted from either of those sample types. Beyond this particular receptor, the publication reports: The quantity of clinical and demographic metadata differed by source and by participant and was supplied without curation.

The sequence links TRBV5-1 to TRBJ1-4, with 7 bases matching TRBD1. The source material was peripheral blood. This clonotype was sampled from a woman at least 80 years old with acute or convalescent COVID-19. For the CDR3, the sequence is CASQGEPNEKLFF. DNA sequence: TGCGCCAGCCAGGGGGAACCTAATGAAAAACTGTTTTTT.